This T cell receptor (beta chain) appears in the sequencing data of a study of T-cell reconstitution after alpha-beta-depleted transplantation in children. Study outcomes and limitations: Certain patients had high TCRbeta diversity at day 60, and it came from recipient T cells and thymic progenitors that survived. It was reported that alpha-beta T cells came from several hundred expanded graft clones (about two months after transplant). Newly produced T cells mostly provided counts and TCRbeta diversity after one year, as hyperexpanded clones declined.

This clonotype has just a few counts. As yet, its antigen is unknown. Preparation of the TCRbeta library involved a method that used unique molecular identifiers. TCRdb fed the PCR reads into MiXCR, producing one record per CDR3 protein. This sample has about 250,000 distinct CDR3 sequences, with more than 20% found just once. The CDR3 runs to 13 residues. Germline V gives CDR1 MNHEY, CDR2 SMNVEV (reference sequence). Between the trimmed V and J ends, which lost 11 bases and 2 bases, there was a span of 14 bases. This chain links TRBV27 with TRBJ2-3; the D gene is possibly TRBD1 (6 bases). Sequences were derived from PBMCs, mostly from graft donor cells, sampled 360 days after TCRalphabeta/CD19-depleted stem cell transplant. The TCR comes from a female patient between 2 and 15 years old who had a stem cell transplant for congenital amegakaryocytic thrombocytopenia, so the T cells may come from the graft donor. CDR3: CAAGTIHTDTQYF. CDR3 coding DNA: TGTGCCGCAGGGACAATACACACAGATACGCAGTATTTT.